This TCR beta chain was sequenced in a study of CD8+CD57+ T cells in acquired aplastic anemia. Turning to the study itself: The mean DNA yield obtained from sorted CD4+ and CD8+ cells came to roughly 3 ug.

This clonotype was observed many times. Patients chosen for sequencing had shown CD8+CD57+ cell expansion by flow cytometry. According to the study, genomic DNA was the template for TCR beta VDJ and CDR3 profiling. TCRdb itself ran the reads through MiXCR, one entry per CDR3 protein. Here the sample spans hundreds of thousands of distinct CDR3 sequences, under 40% being singletons. The V gene lost 5 bases and the J gene lost 0 bases, with 12 bases spanning the gap. This CDR3 region has 15 residues. The V gene's germline CDR1 is SGHAT and CDR2 FQDESV (reference sequence). The rearrangement joins TRBV11-1 to TRBJ2-3, with D tentatively TRBD2 (6 bases). Sequencing used sorted CD4+, CD8+, or CD8+CD57+ T cells (not recorded which) from PBMCs. The receptor was isolated from a human donor with aplastic anemia. CDR3 residues: CASSRGADSTDTQYF. The CDR3 nucleotides read TGTGCCAGCAGCCGCGGGGCAGATAGCACAGATACGCAGTATTTT.